One and the same sample provided the 28 T cell receptor beta chains below, sequenced in a study of blood T cells in healthy people across ages. PCR was performed a second time for about 7 to 11 cycles using a sample-barcoded 5' primer and a J-beta primer mix. TCRdb passed the 5' RACE reads through MiXCR, listing each CDR3 protein once. This sample carries 1.5 million to 2 million distinct CDR3 sequences, about 31% of them seen once, and the ten largest clones take about 11%. Specimen: blood. Receptors were obtained from a woman aged 25 to 45 in good health.

The rearrangement links TRBV6-1 to TRBJ1-1; 9 bases fit TRBD1. Germline CDR1 is MNHNS and CDR2 is SASEGT. The junction had 16 bases not matched to a gene; V was cut back by 5 bases and J by 0 bases. The CDR3 length is 19 residues. In DNA, the CDR3 is TGTGCCAGCAGTCGGAACACAGGGGGCGCCTCGGGTTTGAACACTGAAGCTTTCTTT. Protein: CASSRNTGGASGLNTEAFF.

The table lists this clonotype with a few counts. This chain connects TRBV12-3 or TRBV12-4 to TRBJ2-1; the match to TRBD2 covers 11 bases. The CDR3 loop spans 15 amino acids. The V segment lost 5 bases and the J segment 8 bases; nucleotides outside the gene matches: 8. The CDR3 is CASSMKTSGIDEQFF. The CDR3 coding sequence is TGTGCCAGCAGTATGAAGACTAGCGGGATAGATGAGCAGTTCTTC.

V usage is TRBV7-3 and J usage is TRBJ2-7, with a weak D call TRBD1 (6 bases). The CDR3 length is 13 residues. Germline CDR1 SGHTA, CDR2 FQGTGA. V was clipped by 5 bases and J by 2 bases, with 10 bases between them. CDR3 in amino acids: CASSRGHTYEQYF. CDR3 coding DNA: TGTGCCAGCAGCCGGGGACACACCTACGAGCAGTACTTC.

A few counts support this clonotype. V usage is TRBV12-3 or TRBV12-4 and J usage is TRBJ2-1, with D unclear. The germline V and J ends were trimmed by 7 bases and 0 bases, with 13 bases remaining between them. The CDR3 spans 15 residues. CDR3 in amino acids: CASKPRMSSYNEQFF. CDR3 DNA sequence: TGTGCCAGCAAACCTCGTATGAGCTCCTACAATGAGCAGTTCTTC.

This clonotype was observed a handful of times. This sequence joins TRBV5-4 and TRBJ1-5; D not certain. Looked up from germline, CDR1 is SGHNT and CDR2 is YYREEE (reference sequence). This CDR3 contains 14 residues. V was trimmed by 1 base and J by 7 bases, leaving 12 bases between them. CDR3 in amino acids: CASSLNGVGQPQHF. As DNA, the CDR3 is TGTGCCAGCAGCTTGAACGGGGTAGGACAGCCCCAGCATTTT.

In this sample, this clonotype turned up once. The genes are TRBV28 and TRBJ2-7; tentatively, D is TRBD1 or TRBD2 (7 bases each). The CDR3 totals 15 residues. The V and J ends lost 6 bases and 6 bases respectively, with 21 bases between them. Germline V gives CDR1 MDHEN, CDR2 SYDVKM. CDR3 nucleotides: TGTGCCAGCAGCGAGGGGGCAGCGGGAAAATCCGAGCAGTACTTC. It is translated as CASSEGAAGKSEQYF. The whole variable domain, remainder taken from reference TRBV28 and TRBJ2-7, is DVKVTQSSRYLVKRTGEKVFLECVQDMDHENMFWYRQDPGLGLRLIYFSYDVKMKEKGDIPEGYSVSREKKERFSLILESASTNQTSMYLCASSEGAAGKSEQYFGPGTRLTVT.

Concerning this clonotype: This clone may be a read error of a much larger clone one base away. The V and J genes are TRBV29-1 and TRBJ2-7, with D possibly being TRBD1 (5 bases). The V and J ends lost 7 bases and 1 base respectively, with 11 bases between them. Germline assignment: CDR1 SQVTM and CDR2 ANQGSEA. The CDR3 spans 12 residues. DNA of the CDR3: TGCAGCGGTGACACAGGATCCTACGAGCAGTACTTC. Its protein product is CSGDTGSYEQYF.

There are many counts of this clonotype. This chain connects TRBV25-1 to TRBJ2-3; either TRBD1 or TRBD2 may fit D (5 bases each). This CDR3 comprises 13 residues. V was clipped by 4 bases and J by 9 bases, with 14 bases between them. Germline CDR1 reads MGHDK; CDR2 reads SYGVNS. This chain's CDR3 is CASSGDGRETQYF. Here the CDR3 DNA reads TGTGCCAGCAGTGGGGACGGACGAGAGACGCAGTATTTT.

This clonotype was observed at least ten times. The V and J genes are TRBV5-6 and TRBJ1-5; no reliable D call. V was shortened by 0 bases and J by 1 base, with 8 bases between the two germline ends. The germline V gene encodes CDR1 SGHDT and CDR2 YYEEEE. The CDR3 extends over 15 amino acids. This CDR3 reads CASSLGGISNQPQHF. CDR3 bases: TGTGCCAGCAGCTTGGGCGGAATAAGCAATCAGCCCCAGCATTTT.

This chain uses TRBV19 with TRBJ2-3, with D possibly matching TRBD2 (7 bases). CDR1 LNHDA and CDR2 SQIVND come from the germline V gene (reference sequence). V lost 7 bases, J lost 5 bases, and 19 bases lay in between. There are 15 residues in the CDR3. CDR3 loop: CASKNLGGPGDTQYF. The DNA of the CDR3 is TGTGCCAGTAAAAATCTGGGGGGGCCGGGAGATACGCAGTATTTT.

This clonotype was counted a few times. The chain is built from TRBV4-2 and TRBJ2-3; tentative D call: TRBD2 (7 bases). Germline V gene lookup returns CDR1 LGHNA and CDR2 YNFKEQ. The CDR3 runs to 16 residues. With 1 base removed from V and 3 bases from J, the gap between germline ends came to 14 bases. The CDR3 loop reads CASSQVSGGRTDTQYF. The CDR3 DNA is TGTGCCAGCAGCCAAGTCTCCGGGGGGCGGACAGATACGCAGTATTTT.

A word on this clonotype: Since a much larger clone is just one base distant, this may be a read error. The genes are TRBV20-1 and TRBJ2-5; unclear D gene. This CDR3 comprises 12 residues. V was trimmed by 5 bases and J by 1 base, leaving 8 bases between them. Per the germline V gene, CDR1 is DFQATT and CDR2 is SNEGSKA (reference sequence). The CDR3 is CSAWAPQETQYF. The CDR3 coding sequence is TGCAGTGCTTGGGCCCCCCAAGAGACCCAGTACTTC.

This clonotype was seen only a few times. V and J are TRBV7-8 and TRBJ2-1, with D uncertain. Germline CDR1 reads SGHVS; CDR2 reads FQNEAQ. V lost 2 bases, J lost 2 bases, and 10 bases lay in between. This CDR3 region has 15 residues. CDR3 loop: CASSLRADTYNEQFF. The CDR3 nucleotides read TGTGCCAGCAGCTTAAGGGCAGATACCTACAATGAGCAGTTCTTC.

The chain links TRBV20-1 to TRBJ2-7; D is uncertain. Between the trimmed V and J ends, which lost 2 bases and 3 bases, there was a span of 14 bases. Germline V CDR1 and CDR2: DFQATT, SNEGSKA (reference sequence). The CDR3 has 14 residues. CDR3 amino acids: CSARRGQRLYEQYF. For the CDR3, the DNA is TGCAGTGCTAGACGCGGCCAGCGTCTCTACGAGCAGTACTTC.

The chain links TRBV7-2 to TRBJ1-1, with unresolved D. In germline, CDR1 is SGHTA, CDR2 FQGNSA. This CDR3 is 15 amino acids long. V was pared by 3 bases and J by 4 bases, with 15 bases between. The CDR3 region is CASSFLPEVLTEAFF. As DNA, the CDR3 is TGTGCCAGCAGCTTCCTTCCCGAGGTTCTCACTGAAGCTTTCTTT.

The rearrangement joins TRBV20-1 to TRBJ2-4; a possible D gene is TRBD1 (6 bases). This CDR3 has 16 residues. Trimming pared 5 bases from V and 1 base from J, leaving 18 bases between. The germline V gene has CDR1 DFQATT and CDR2 SNEGSKA (reference sequence). CDR3 nucleotides: TGCAGTGCTTCTAAGGGACACAATGGGGCCAAAAACATTCAGTACTTC. Translation gives CSASKGHNGAKNIQYF.

The chain recombines TRBV11-2 with TRBJ2-5; 7 bases fit TRBD1. J lost 5 bases, V lost 1 base, and 4 bases had no gene match. The CDR3 has 14 amino acids. The germline CDR1 and CDR2 sequences are SGHAT and FQNNGV. The CDR3 nucleotides read TGTGCCAGCAGCTTAGGGACAGGATACGAGACCCAGTACTTC. It codes for CASSLGTGYETQYF.

The J gene is TRBJ2-2, the V gene TRBV4-1; D is possibly TRBD2 (5 bases). Germline loops: CDR1 MGHRA, CDR2 YSYEKL. This CDR3 region has 17 residues. The ends were cut back, 4 bases at V and 5 bases at J, with 20 bases in the middle. The CDR3, as DNA: TGCGCCAGCAGCCGCGGATCGATACGGACTCAGACCGGGGAGCTGTTTTTT. Residues: CASSRGSIRTQTGELFF.

Worth noting for this clonotype: This could be a read error, since a much larger clone is one nucleotide away. The rearrangement uses TRBV10-3 and TRBJ2-4; no reliable D call. The CDR3 contains 19 residues. Germline CDR1 is ENHRY and CDR2 is SYGVKD. The CDR3: CAISKSHTRTVLAKNIQYF. The DNA for the CDR3 is TGTGCCATCAGTAAGTCCCACACTCGGACGGTATTAGCCAAAAACATTCAGTACTTC.

The chain combines TRBV6-4 with TRBJ1-2; unclear D gene. V lost 4 bases, J lost 0 bases, and 12 bases lay in between. CDR1 is MRHNA and CDR2 is SNTAGT in the germline V gene. This CDR3 is 15 amino acids long. The CDR3 DNA sequence: TGTGCCAGCAGTGTCTCCTTTAGCTCTAACTATGGCTACACCTTC. Translating gives CASSVSFSSNYGYTF.

The V and J genes are TRBV4-1 and TRBJ1-1; D unresolved. CDR1 MGHRA and CDR2 YSYEKL come from the germline V gene. CDR3 size: 13 residues. V was shortened by 2 bases and J by 6 bases, with 10 bases between the two germline ends. The CDR3 loop reads CASSQSNSPEAFF. The CDR3 bases are TGCGCCAGCAGCCAAAGTAACAGCCCTGAAGCTTTCTTT.

This clonotype was counted a few times. V and J are TRBV25-1 and TRBJ2-1; 8 nucleotides match TRBD1. After removal of 4 bases from V and 2 bases from J, the junction contained 4 bases not matched to a gene. The CDR3 has 15 amino acids. The germline CDR1 and CDR2 sequences are MGHDK and SYGVNS. CDR3 loop: CASSGEQGAYNEQFF. The CDR3 DNA reads TGTGCCAGCAGTGGGGAACAGGGGGCCTACAATGAGCAGTTCTTC. Looking up the rest from reference TRBV25-1 and TRBJ2-1 gives the full variable domain: EADIYQTPRYLVIGTGKKITLECSQTMGHDKMYWYQQDPGMELHLIHYSYGVNSTEKGDLSSESTVSRIRTEHFPLTLESARPSHTSQYLCASSGEQGAYNEQFFGPGTRLTVL.

The table lists this clonotype with a few counts. The chain uses TRBV25-1 and TRBJ1-2, with D perhaps matching TRBD1 (5 bases). V was shortened by 6 bases and J by 4 bases, with 24 bases between the two germline ends. Germline assignment: CDR1 MGHDK and CDR2 SYGVNS. The CDR3 sequence is 17 residues long. CDR3 DNA: TGTGCCAGCAGGCAGACGGGGTCAAGGGGACCGTCCTATGGCTACACCTTC. Translating gives CASRQTGSRGPSYGYTF.

This clonotype has just a few counts. V usage is TRBV7-7 and J usage is TRBJ1-4, with D perhaps matching TRBD1 (6 bases). The length of the CDR3 is 14 residues. The V gene lost 5 bases and the J gene lost 9 bases, with 16 bases spanning the gap. CDR1 and CDR2 (germline): SSHAT, FNYEAQ (reference sequence). CDR3 loop: CASSPNRDGQKLFF. CDR3 coding DNA: TGTGCCAGCAGCCCAAACAGGGATGGGCAAAAACTGTTTTTT.

The genes are TRBV13 and TRBJ2-7, with TRBD1 matching over 11 bases. Trimming cost V 3 bases and J 3 bases; bases outside gene matches: 4. This CDR3 is 15 amino acids long. Germline lookup yields CDR1 PRHDT and CDR2 FYEKMQ (reference sequence). The CDR3 here is CASSLGQGECYEQYF. In DNA form, the CDR3 reads TGTGCCAGCAGCTTGGGACAGGGGGAATGCTACGAGCAGTACTTC. The whole variable domain, remainder taken from reference TRBV13 and TRBJ2-7, is AAGVIQSPRHLIKEKRETATLKCYPIPRHDTVYWYQQGPGQDPQFLISFYEKMQSDKGSIPDRFSAQQFSDYHSELNMSSLELGDSALYFCASSLGQGECYEQYFGPGTRLTVT.

The chain combines TRBV6-1 with TRBJ1-2, with D unresolved. In germline, CDR1 is MNHNS, CDR2 SASEGT. The CDR3 is 12 residues long. Deletions cut 3 bases from V and 8 bases from J, with 10 bases between. The CDR3 DNA follows: TGTGCCAGCAGTGACCCGCGCGGCGGCTACACCTTC. It encodes CASSDPRGGYTF.

Only a few counts were recorded for this clonotype. V gene TRBV5-6 combines with J gene TRBJ1-2; perhaps TRBD1 as D (6 bases). From germline, CDR1 is SGHDT and CDR2 YYEEEE. V was cut by 4 bases and J by 4 bases, with 14 bases left in between. The CDR3 has 14 amino acids. The CDR3 here is CASSLRDTIYGYTF. CDR3 bases: TGTGCCAGCAGCCTCCGGGACACTATCTATGGCTACACCTTC.

The genes are TRBV6-4 and TRBJ2-3, with TRBD2 matching 10 bases. The CDR3 sequence is 15 residues long. The ends lost 7 bases at V and 3 bases at J; junction bases unmatched: 7. Germline CDR1 MRHNA, CDR2 SNTAGT. This CDR3 reads CASKRSGGSTDTQYF. DNA for the CDR3: TGTGCCAGCAAGCGTAGCGGGGGGTCAACAGATACGCAGTATTTT.